These 29 T cell receptor beta chains were sequenced from one sample in a study of siplizumab effects on memory and regulatory T cells. Generated by immunoSEQ multiplex PCR, the TCRdb table keeps only in-frame clones and is missing some. The table records 75,000 to 100,000 clones, roughly 94% of them present only once. Material: non-Treg CD4+ T cells sorted from blood. All receptors come from a human donor in good health.

The chain carries TRBV15 and TRBJ2-1; 7 nucleotides match TRBD2. The CDR3 has 14 amino acids. With 5 bases clipped from V and 5 bases from J, the junction kept 6 bases outside the gene matches. Germline CDR1 LNHNV, CDR2 YYDKDF (reference sequence). CDR3 bases: TGTGCCACCAGCTCCCGGGGGGACCACAATGAGCAGTTCTTC. Translation gives CATSSRGDHNEQFF.

This chain links TRBV27 with TRBJ1-4; 9 bases match TRBD1. The CDR3 totals 17 residues. Germline CDR1 reads MNHEY; CDR2 reads SMNVEV (reference sequence). Losses at the gene ends were 8 bases for V and 6 bases for J; bases not matched to a gene: 16. In nucleotides, the CDR3 is TGTGCCAGCCTCTATCGGTGGGCGGGACAGGGTTATGAAAAACTGTTTTTT. Amino acids: CASLYRWAGQGYEKLFF.

The rearrangement links TRBV2 to TRBJ1-2; TRBD1 aligns across 10 bases. The germline CDR1 and CDR2 sequences are SNHLY and FYNNEI. The CDR3 is 14 amino acids. Losses at the gene ends were 6 bases for V and 4 bases for J; bases not matched to a gene: 5. CDR3 sequence (DNA): TGTGCCAGCAGAGAGGACAGGGGGGTCTATGGCTACACCTTC. Translation gives CASREDRGVYGYTF.

This chain links TRBV19 with TRBJ2-7; D is perhaps TRBD1 (5 bases). V lost 3 bases to trimming and J lost 1 base, with 16 bases between them. The CDR3 is made up of 16 amino acids. CDR1 is LNHDA, CDR2 SQIVND, per germline (reference sequence). The CDR3 reads CASSIGRWGSSYEQYF. As DNA, the CDR3 is TGTGCCAGTAGTATCGGACGCTGGGGCAGTTCCTACGAGCAGTACTTC.

The rearrangement joins TRBV5-6 to TRBJ2-1; 8 nucleotides match TRBD2. Germline CDR1 SGHDT, CDR2 YYEEEE. The CDR3 length is 13 residues. V lost 4 bases, J lost 7 bases, and 4 bases stayed unmatched. CDR3 protein: CASSRGLGNEQFF. DNA of the CDR3: TGTGCCAGCAGCCGGGGACTAGGGAATGAGCAGTTCTTC.

This clone was seen once. The CDR3 protein is CASTARGAYGTQYF. The CDR3 DNA reads as TGCGCCAGCACAGCGCGGGGGGCATATGGGACCCAGTACTTC. This rearrangement joins TRBV5-1 to TRBJ2-5; 8 nucleotides align to TRBD2. Germline-derived CDR1 and CDR2 are SGHRS and YFSETQ. Germline trimming cut 6 bases from V and 7 bases from J; bases unmatched to any gene: 11. The CDR3 spans 14 residues.

This chain links TRBV19 with TRBJ2-3; 8 nucleotides agree with TRBD2. Trimming took 2 bases from V and 5 from J; bases not matched to a gene: 9. This CDR3 spans 16 amino acids. From germline, CDR1 is LNHDA and CDR2 SQIVND (reference sequence). The CDR3 coding sequence is TGTGCCAGTAGTATACGGGGTAGACTAGCGAGAGATACGCAGTATTTT. This translates into CASSIRGRLARDTQYF.

The chain combines TRBV19 with TRBJ1-2; 7 bases agree with TRBD1. The length of the CDR3 is 14 residues. The V and J ends lost 7 bases and 4 bases, in that order; junction bases with no gene match: 9. In germline, CDR1 is LNHDA, CDR2 SQIVND (reference sequence). CDR3 region: CASTDSSGGYGYTF. Here the CDR3 DNA reads TGTGCCAGTACCGACTCTTCAGGGGGCTATGGCTACACCTTC. The variable domain in full, with the rest retrieved from reference TRBV19 and TRBJ1-2, is DGGITQSPKYLFRKEGQNVTLSCEQNLNHDAMYWYRQDPGQGLRLIYYSQIVNDFQKGDIAEGYSVSREKKESFPLTVTSAQKNPTAFYLCASTDSSGGYGYTFGSGTRLTVV.

The chain links TRBV2 to TRBJ2-6, with D unresolved. V lost 5 bases, J lost 4 bases, and 12 bases lay in between. Germline V CDR1 and CDR2: SNHLY, FYNNEI. CDR3 length: 15 amino acids. The CDR3 nucleotides read TGTGCCAGCAGTAACAGTCCCTGGGGGGCCAACGTCCTGACTTTC. This translates into CASSNSPWGANVLTF.

This chain joins TRBV28 and TRBJ2-3, with 7 bases that match TRBD2. The junction had 12 bases not matched to a gene; V was cut back by 8 bases and J by 1 base. Germline lookup yields CDR1 MDHEN and CDR2 SYDVKM. The CDR3 contains 16 residues. CDR3 coding DNA: TGTGCCAGCCAGCGGGGTCGGAGGGGAGGCACAGATACGCAGTATTTT. Translated: CASQRGRRGGTDTQYF.

This chain links TRBV2 with TRBJ2-7; D uncertain. The CDR3 has 13 amino acids. The V end was cut by 4 bases, the J end by 3 bases, with 10 bases between. Germline-derived CDR1 and CDR2 are SNHLY and FYNNEI. The CDR3 DNA is TGTGCCAGCAGTGTTTCCCAGTACTACGAGCAGTACTTC. Translation gives CASSVSQYYEQYF.

The chain joins TRBV5-4 to TRBJ2-5; D is possibly TRBD1 (5 bases). The germline V gene encodes CDR1 SGHNT and CDR2 YYREEE (reference sequence). CDR3 size: 13 residues. With 1 base removed from V and 5 bases from J, the gap between germline ends came to 9 bases. CDR3 protein: CASSLQGTETQYF. In DNA, the CDR3 is TGTGCCAGCAGCTTGCAGGGAACGGAGACCCAGTACTTC.

The chain has TRBV18 and TRBJ2-7; TRBD1 matches at 8 bases. Germline V CDR1 and CDR2: KGHSH, LQKENI. CDR3 size: 14 residues. Germline trimming cut 3 bases from V and 2 bases from J; bases unmatched to any gene: 3. CDR3 region: CASSPDRATYEQYF. The CDR3 DNA sequence: TGTGCCAGCTCACCGGACAGGGCTACCTACGAGCAGTACTTC.

The chain is built from TRBV30 and TRBJ2-7, with 8 positions matching TRBD2. This CDR3 region has 14 residues. Germline V gives CDR1 GTSNPN, CDR2 SVGIG (reference sequence). Losses at the gene ends were 2 bases for V and 6 bases for J; bases not matched to a gene: 9. The CDR3 DNA reads as TGTGCCTGGAGTAAGGCGGGAGGCCGCCTCGAGCAGTACTTC. Translation gives CAWSKAGGRLEQYF.

The chain is built from TRBV11-2 and TRBJ1-2; D may be TRBD1 (6 bases). Germline CDR1 is SGHAT and CDR2 is FQNNGV. V was pared by 2 bases and J by 1 base, with 20 bases between. This CDR3 is built from 18 residues. In DNA, the CDR3 is TGTGCCAGCAGCTTATCTGGTTTCCGGGGGGGCATTAACTATGGCTACACCTTC. Translating it yields CASSLSGFRGGINYGYTF.

This chain uses TRBV7-9 with TRBJ2-7, with TRBD1 matching over 10 bases. From germline, CDR1 is SEHNR and CDR2 FQNEAQ (reference sequence). J gave up 1 base and V 7 bases, and 7 bases lay outside the gene matches. The CDR3 length is 15 residues. CDR3 sequence (DNA): TGTGCCAGCACCAAGGGACAGGGGACATCCTACGAGCAGTACTTC. Protein: CASTKGQGTSYEQYF.

The V gene is TRBV9, the J gene TRBJ2-2; TRBD2 matches at 15 bases. Trimming cost V 3 bases and J 5 bases; bases outside gene matches: 8. Germline loops: CDR1 SGDLS, CDR2 YYNGEE. The CDR3 runs to 18 residues. The CDR3 DNA follows: TGTGCCAGCAGCGCTAGGACTAGCGGGAGGGCCGGGACCGGGGAGCTGTTTTTT. It codes for CASSARTSGRAGTGELFF.

V and J are TRBV7-2 and TRBJ2-1; possible D gene TRBD2, 6 bases. In germline, CDR1 is SGHTA, CDR2 FQGNSA. V was trimmed by 5 bases and J by 0 bases, leaving 14 bases between them. There are 16 residues in the CDR3. CDR3 sequence: CASSPMGLSSYNEQFF. The CDR3 DNA reads TGTGCCAGCAGCCCAATGGGACTGAGCTCCTACAATGAGCAGTTCTTC.

This clone was observed a few times. The chain couples TRBV28 to TRBJ1-5; no reliable D call. Germline V gives CDR1 MDHEN, CDR2 SYDVKM. Trimming removed 6 bases at V and 2 bases at J, with 5 bases between. The CDR3 sequence is 12 residues long. CDR3 protein: CASRGGNQPQHF. The CDR3 DNA follows: TGTGCCAGCAGAGGTGGCAATCAGCCCCAGCATTTT.

The chain uses TRBV5-1 and TRBJ2-5; D may be TRBD1 (5 bases). V lost 0 bases to trimming and J lost 6 bases, with 12 bases between them. Germline V gene data show CDR1 as SGHRS and CDR2 as YFSETQ. The CDR3 is 14 residues long. The CDR3 DNA reads TGCGCCAGCAGCTTGGAGGCAGGGTCACAGACCCAGTACTTC. As protein: CASSLEAGSQTQYF.

This clone was observed a handful of times. The chain links TRBV30 to TRBJ1-1, with TRBD1 matching over 8 bases. The CDR3 runs to 14 residues. Germline CDR1 is GTSNPN and CDR2 is SVGIG (reference sequence). J lost 4 bases, V lost 5 bases, and 9 bases had no gene match. CDR3 bases: TGTGCCTGGGGGCCGACAGGGGAGCGCACTGAAGCTTTCTTT. Translation gives CAWGPTGERTEAFF.

The CDR3, as DNA: TGCGCCAGCAGCTTGGTTATGCAGGGGCGGGGAGAGACCCAGTACTTC. Translation gives CASSLVMQGRGETQYF. J is TRBJ2-5 and V is TRBV5-1; the D call may be TRBD1 or TRBD2 (6 bases each). The CDR3 is 16 amino acids. Germline V gene data show CDR1 as SGHRS and CDR2 as YFSETQ. Trimming took off 0 bases at V and 4 bases at J, with 16 bases between the two ends.

The J gene is TRBJ1-6, the V gene TRBV27; 8 bases are shared with TRBD1. The V gene's germline CDR1 is MNHEY and CDR2 SMNVEV (reference sequence). V shed 5 bases and J 10 bases; nucleotides not matched to a gene: 7. The CDR3 loop spans 14 amino acids. The CDR3 is CASSPGQGGSPLHF. For the CDR3, the DNA is TGTGCCAGCAGTCCCGGACAGGGTGGGTCACCCCTCCACTTT.

This chain connects TRBV2 to TRBJ2-2; D is ambiguous. The CDR3 has 13 residues. V lost 8 bases and J 6 bases, leaving 13 bases between the germline ends. Germline V lookup: CDR1 SNHLY, CDR2 FYNNEI. CDR3 DNA: TGTGCCAGCTTGTGGGATTGGGCCGGGGAGCTGTTTTTT. Amino acid sequence: CASLWDWAGELFF.

V and J are TRBV5-1 and TRBJ1-2, with 9 bases that match TRBD1. CDR1 and CDR2 from the germline V gene are SGHRS and YFSETQ. V trimming: 4 bases; J trimming: 0 bases; junction bases outside the gene matches: 4. The CDR3 extends over 15 amino acids. The CDR3 nucleotides read TGCGCCAGCAGCAGGGACAGGGAAGCTAACTATGGCTACACCTTC. It is translated as CASSRDREANYGYTF.

The rearrangement links TRBV7-9 to TRBJ2-3, with D perhaps TRBD1 or TRBD2 (6 bases each). The CDR3 runs 16 residues. V was trimmed by 5 bases and J by 3 bases, leaving 18 bases between them. The germline CDR1 and CDR2 sequences are SEHNR and FQNEAQ (reference sequence). CDR3 sequence (DNA): TGTGCCAGCAGCCCAAACGGGGGACATCGTACAGATACGCAGTATTTT. As protein: CASSPNGGHRTDTQYF.

The V call is TRBV27, the J call TRBJ2-7, with 9 bases that match TRBD1. Germline trimming cut 2 bases from V and 0 bases from J; bases unmatched to any gene: 8. The CDR3 length is 17 residues. Germline values: CDR1 MNHEY, CDR2 SMNVEV (reference sequence). The CDR3 region has the DNA TGTGCCAGCAGTTTAAGGAGAGAGACAGGGGGCTCCTACGAGCAGTACTTC. It specifies CASSLRRETGGSYEQYF.

This sequence joins TRBV7-9 and TRBJ1-2; TRBD1 aligns across 7 bases. V shed 5 bases, J shed 7 bases, and the junction held 7 bases outside the gene matches. CDR3 length equals 13 residues. Germline CDR1 and CDR2: SEHNR and FQNEAQ (reference sequence). The CDR3 here is CASSQTGVGGYTF. The CDR3 nucleotides are TGTGCCAGCAGCCAAACAGGGGTCGGTGGCTACACCTTC.

This sequence joins TRBV14 and TRBJ2-3, with 8 bases fitting TRBD2. V lost 4 bases to trimming and J lost 4 bases; unmatched junction nucleotides: 7. CDR3 length: 15 residues. CDR1 and CDR2 from the germline V gene are SGHDN and FVKESK. The chain's CDR3 is CASSLAGWGPDTQYF. For the CDR3, the DNA is TGTGCCAGCAGCCTAGCGGGATGGGGGCCAGATACGCAGTATTTT.